This entry features one TCR beta chain sequence. This record comes from a study of blood T cell repertoires in COVID-19. Study background: Samples taken during acute and convalescent COVID-19 were collected in the United States, Italy and Spain. PBMCs, B-cell-depleted T cells, or T cells provided the cDNA or gDNA that made up the material.

Under the authors' procedure: The assay estimated nucleated cells by amplifying reference gene primers. Profiled with immunoSEQ multiplex PCR; TCRdb holds only in-frame clones, not every one. That table gives V, J and clone size, and the DNA gave D and trimming. The sample lists about 300,000 clones; about four fifths were seen once. J gave up 4 bases and V 3 bases, and 2 bases lay outside the gene matches. Germline V gene sequence: CDR1 LNHDA, CDR2 SQIVND (reference sequence). This CDR3 has 15 amino acids. This receptor was taken from a woman in her 50s with acute or convalescent COVID-19. Input material: peripheral blood. The chain joins TRBV19 to TRBJ2-3; TRBD2 matches 12 bases. As DNA, the CDR3 is TGTGCCAGTAGTATGCTAGCGGGAGGGCCAGATACGCAGTATTTT. Protein: CASSMLAGGPDTQYF.